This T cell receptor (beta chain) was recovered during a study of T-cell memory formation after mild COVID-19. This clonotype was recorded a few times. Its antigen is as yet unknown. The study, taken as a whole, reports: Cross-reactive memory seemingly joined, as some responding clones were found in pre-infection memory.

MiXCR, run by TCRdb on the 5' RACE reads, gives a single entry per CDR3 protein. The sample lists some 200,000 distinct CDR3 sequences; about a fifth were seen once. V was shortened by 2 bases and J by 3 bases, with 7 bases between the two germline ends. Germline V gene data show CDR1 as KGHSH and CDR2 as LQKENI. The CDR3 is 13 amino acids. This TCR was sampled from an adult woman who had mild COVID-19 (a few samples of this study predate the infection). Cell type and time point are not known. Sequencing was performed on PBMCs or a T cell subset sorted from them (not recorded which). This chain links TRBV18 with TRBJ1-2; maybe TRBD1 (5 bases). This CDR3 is CASSPGTDYGYTF. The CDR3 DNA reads TGTGCCAGCTCACCAGGGACGGACTATGGCTACACCTTC.